Shown below are 28 T cell receptor beta chains from a single sample sequenced in a study of T cells after yellow fever vaccination. In TCRdb, the 5' RACE reads were re-called with MiXCR into one record per CDR3 protein. This table holds about 300,000 distinct CDR3 sequences, around 10% found once. The sequences come from CD4+ T cells sorted from PBMCs, collected 5 days after the yellow fever booster vaccination. All receptors derive from a man between 18 and 29 years old who received the YFV17D yellow fever vaccine.

This clonotype turned up a few times. This chain connects TRBV10-3 to TRBJ2-1; D call uncertain. Germline CDR1 ENHRY, CDR2 SYGVKD. Between the trimmed V and J ends, which lost 6 bases and 4 bases, there was a span of 16 bases. CDR3 length: 15 amino acids. The CDR3 sequence is CAIRRTESVYNEQFF. CDR3 nucleotide sequence: TGTGCCATCAGGCGAACAGAGAGCGTTTACAATGAGCAGTTCTTC.

This clonotype was seen ten or more times. The chain is built from TRBV27 and TRBJ2-5; D gene unclear. The CDR3 runs 16 residues. Trimming shortened V by 5 bases and J by 4 bases, and 20 bases separated the two germline ends. Looked up from germline, CDR1 is MNHEY and CDR2 is SMNVEV (reference sequence). CDR3 sequence: CASSPITFSLRETQYF. DNA of the CDR3: TGTGCCAGCAGTCCGATCACTTTCTCGTTGAGAGAGACCCAGTACTTC.

This clonotype was picked up a small number of times. The chain recombines TRBV12-3 or TRBV12-4 with TRBJ2-1; 8 bases match TRBD1. After removal of 6 bases from V and 7 bases from J, the junction contained 11 bases not matched to a gene. CDR3 length equals 15 residues. CDR3 nucleotide sequence: TGTGCCAGCAGAGCAGGGGGCGCAGGGGGGAATGAGCAGTTCTTC. Amino acid sequence: CASRAGGAGGNEQFF.

The V call is TRBV5-6, the J call TRBJ2-7; TRBD1 is a possible D gene (5 bases). Trimming stripped 0 bases from V and 5 bases from J, with 6 bases between. Germline CDR1 reads SGHDT; CDR2 reads YYEEEE. The CDR3 covers 12 residues. This chain's CDR3 is CASSLEGDEQYF. The CDR3 region has the DNA TGTGCCAGCAGCTTGGAAGGGGACGAGCAGTACTTC.

V usage is TRBV6-5 and J usage is TRBJ1-4; D gene ambiguous. CDR3 length equals 14 residues. Trimming shortened V by 6 bases and J by 2 bases, and 10 bases separated the two germline ends. Germline V gives CDR1 MNHEY, CDR2 SVGAGI. The DNA of the CDR3 is TGTGCCAGCAGGAAAATTTCTACTAATGAAAAACTGTTTTTT. Translation gives CASRKISTNEKLFF.

This clonotype has a count of ten or more. CDR3 bases: TGCGCCAGCAGCTTGGGGACCCAAAAAGGGTATGGCTACACCTTC. It is translated as CASSLGTQKGYGYTF. The rearrangement uses TRBV5-1 and TRBJ1-2, with D unresolved. Germline-derived CDR1 and CDR2 are SGHRS and YFSETQ. V was cut by 0 bases and J by 5 bases, with 14 bases left in between. The CDR3 has 15 amino acids.

Only one count was recorded for this clonotype. V is TRBV3-1 and J is TRBJ1-2; TRBD1 might be the D (6 bases). V was trimmed by 4 bases and J by 6 bases, leaving 18 bases between them. Germline loops: CDR1 LGHDT, CDR2 YNNKEL (reference sequence). The CDR3 loop spans 15 amino acids. This chain's CDR3 is CASSLHQGSGNGYTF. CDR3 coding DNA: TGTGCCAGCAGCCTACATCAGGGGAGCGGGAATGGCTACACCTTC.

This sequence joins TRBV19 and TRBJ1-4, with unresolved D. Germline V gene sequence: CDR1 LNHDA, CDR2 SQIVND (reference sequence). V lost 5 bases and J 1 base, leaving 14 bases between the germline ends. The CDR3 has 16 residues. The CDR3 spells CASSPGGVGTNEKLFF. The CDR3 DNA is TGTGCCAGTAGTCCCGGAGGCGTGGGAACTAATGAAAAACTGTTTTTT.

CDR3 amino acids: CASSRSRTEETQYF. The CDR3 DNA sequence: TGTGCCAGCAGCCGATCCCGGACAGAAGAGACCCAGTACTTC. This chain connects TRBV7-2 to TRBJ2-5, with D perhaps matching TRBD1 (6 bases). The CDR3 extends over 14 amino acids. The V gene lost 5 bases and the J gene lost 3 bases, with 13 bases spanning the gap. CDR1 SGHTA and CDR2 FQGNSA come from the germline V gene.

In its sample, this clonotype was seen a few times. The CDR3 DNA is TGTGCCAGCTCACAAACAGGGTCGGACACCGGGGAGCTGTTTTTT. This encodes CASSQTGSDTGELFF. The V call is TRBV18, the J call TRBJ2-2; a weak D match, TRBD1 (6 bases). Trimming pared 4 bases from V and 3 bases from J, leaving 12 bases between. Germline CDR1 reads KGHSH; CDR2 reads LQKENI. CDR3 size: 15 residues.

The rearrangement links TRBV12-3 or TRBV12-4 to TRBJ2-3; no reliable D call. V was trimmed by 4 bases and J by 8 bases, leaving 10 bases between them. The length of the CDR3 is 12 residues. The CDR3 sequence is CASSSWKATQYF. CDR3 nucleotide sequence: TGTGCCAGCAGTTCATGGAAGGCTACGCAGTATTTT.

This clonotype was seen at least ten times. This sequence joins TRBV2 and TRBJ2-2, with D unclear. The CDR3 length is 14 residues. Trimming pared 5 bases from V and 0 bases from J, leaving 7 bases between. Germline-derived CDR1 and CDR2 are SNHLY and FYNNEI. CDR3 bases: TGTGCCAGCAGTTTCTACACGAACACCGGGGAGCTGTTTTTT. It specifies CASSFYTNTGELFF.

This clonotype was seen a few times. The rearrangement uses TRBV27 and TRBJ2-3, with TRBD1 as a possible D gene (6 bases). Germline V lookup: CDR1 MNHEY, CDR2 SMNVEV (reference sequence). The CDR3 has 14 amino acids. V was clipped by 6 bases and J by 7 bases, with 17 bases between them. CDR3 bases: TGTGCCAGCAGCTGGGACACCCAGGGCTATACGCAGTATTTT. This codes for CASSWDTQGYTQYF.

The V gene is TRBV12-3 or TRBV12-4, the J gene TRBJ2-2; D is perhaps TRBD1 (6 bases). This CDR3 comprises 14 residues. Trimming stripped 2 bases from V and 5 bases from J, with 9 bases between. CDR3 loop: CASSLQGSTGELFF. The CDR3 bases are TGTGCCAGCAGTTTACAGGGGTCAACCGGGGAGCTGTTTTTT.

V usage is TRBV3-1 and J usage is TRBJ2-7; D unresolved. The germline V gene encodes CDR1 LGHDT and CDR2 YNNKEL (reference sequence). The CDR3 has 12 residues. Trimming stripped 8 bases from V and 2 bases from J, with 10 bases between. CDR3 in DNA: TGTGCCAGCGGAGAGGATGCCTACGAGCAGTACTTC. Amino acid sequence: CASGEDAYEQYF.

The chain is built from TRBV5-1 and TRBJ2-2, with 8 positions matching TRBD1. With 6 bases clipped from V and 3 bases from J, the junction kept 10 bases outside the gene matches. CDR1 is SGHRS, CDR2 YFSETQ, per germline. The CDR3 sequence is 16 residues long. The CDR3 region is CASTRLDRVDTGELFF. The CDR3 nucleotides are TGCGCCAGCACCCGTTTGGACAGGGTAGACACCGGGGAGCTGTTTTTT.

Only a few counts were recorded for this clonotype. V gene TRBV6-2 or TRBV6-3 combines with J gene TRBJ1-1, with D uncertain. Trimming removed 5 bases at V and 7 bases at J, with 11 bases between. Germline V CDR1 and CDR2: MNHEY, SVGEGT. The CDR3 has 12 amino acids. DNA for the CDR3: TGTGCCAGCAGTAGTCAGGCCCTTGAAGCTTTCTTT. Amino acids: CASSSQALEAFF.

The chain joins TRBV5-1 to TRBJ2-5, with D possibly TRBD2 on 5 matching bases. The CDR3 has 13 amino acids. V dropped 0 bases and J dropped 7 bases, with 10 bases sitting between them. Germline assignment: CDR1 SGHRS and CDR2 YFSETQ. DNA of the CDR3: TGCGCCAGCAGCTTGGCCGAGGGCACGACCCAGTACTTC. It codes for CASSLAEGTTQYF.

The rearrangement links TRBV6-1 to TRBJ2-5; possible D gene TRBD2, 6 bases. CDR1 and CDR2 (germline): MNHNS, SASEGT. V lost 6 bases, J lost 1 base, and 15 bases lay in between. The CDR3 covers 15 residues. The CDR3 nucleotides read TGTGCCAGCAGCCAGGGTAGGACTACCCAAGAGACCCAGTACTTC. It translates to CASSQGRTTQETQYF.

There are many counts of this clonotype. V gene TRBV27 combines with J gene TRBJ1-4, with D possibly matching TRBD1 (5 bases). The germline CDR1 and CDR2 sequences are MNHEY and SMNVEV (reference sequence). The CDR3 is 12 amino acids. Here the CDR3 reads CPPCREDEKLFF. The CDR3 nucleotides read TGTCCACCTTGCAGGGAGGATGAAAAACTGTTTTTT. The entire variable domain, with the rest obtained from reference TRBV27 and TRBJ1-4, is as follows: EAQVTQNPRYLITVTGKKLTVTCSQNMNHEYMSWYRQDPGLGLRQIYYSMNVEVTDKGDVPEGYKVSRKEKRNFPLILESPSPNQTSLYFCPPCREDEKLFFGSGTQLSVL.

This clonotype turned up a few times. The V call is TRBV7-9, the J call TRBJ1-2; possible D gene TRBD1, 6 bases. CDR1 is SEHNR, CDR2 FQNEAQ, per germline (reference sequence). Trimming took off 1 base at V and 5 bases at J, with 14 bases between the two ends. The CDR3 consists of 15 residues. The CDR3 DNA is TGTGCCAGCAGCTTAGATGGGGGCCTAGGGTATGGCTACACCTTC. This codes for CASSLDGGLGYGYTF.

This clonotype showed up just a few times. The chain joins TRBV10-3 to TRBJ2-1; possible D gene TRBD1, 6 bases. The germline V gene has CDR1 ENHRY and CDR2 SYGVKD. The germline V and J ends were trimmed by 4 bases and 3 bases, with 7 bases remaining between them. This CDR3 has 13 residues. CDR3 amino acids: CAISGDNYNEQFF. CDR3 coding DNA: TGTGCCATCAGTGGGGACAACTACAATGAGCAGTTCTTC.

This clonotype was counted between two and nine times. This chain links TRBV7-2 with TRBJ2-1, with 9 bases identical to TRBD2. Germline V gene lookup returns CDR1 SGHTA and CDR2 FQGNSA. This CDR3 comprises 17 residues. Unmatched junction bases numbered 8, after V lost 5 bases and J lost 0 bases. This chain's CDR3 is CASSVSGGPRSYNEQFF. DNA for the CDR3: TGTGCCAGCAGCGTAAGCGGGGGGCCCCGCTCCTACAATGAGCAGTTCTTC.

This chain uses TRBV6-1 with TRBJ2-5; D unclear. CDR1 is MNHNS, CDR2 SASEGT, per germline. The CDR3 covers 13 residues. Trimming took off 3 bases at V and 5 bases at J, with 10 bases between the two ends. The CDR3 region has the DNA TGTGCCAGCAGTGATCCTATGACCGAGACCCAGTACTTC. It encodes CASSDPMTETQYF.

A few counts support this clonotype. A clone one base away is much larger, so this may be a read error. V and J are TRBV4-3 and TRBJ1-3; D uncertain. Germline-derived CDR1 and CDR2 are LGHNA and YSLEER. The CDR3 spans 15 residues. CDR3 bases: TGCGCCAGAAGCCAAGATATACAACCTGGAAACACCATATATTTT. Its protein product is CARSQDIQPGNTIYF.

This rearrangement joins TRBV12-3 or TRBV12-4 to TRBJ1-3; D might be TRBD1 (5 bases). Between the trimmed V and J ends, which lost 5 bases and 10 bases, there was a span of 12 bases. CDR3 size: 12 residues. The CDR3 reads CASSPGIGTIYF. The CDR3 DNA follows: TGTGCCAGCAGTCCAGGGATAGGTACCATATATTTT.

The rearrangement links TRBV12-3 or TRBV12-4 to TRBJ2-4; 9 nucleotides match TRBD1. V lost 5 bases, J lost 4 bases, and 6 bases stayed unmatched. The CDR3 consists of 15 residues. The DNA for the CDR3 is TGTGCCAGCAGTAATACAGGGGGCGCAAAAAACATTCAGTACTTC. This codes for CASSNTGGAKNIQYF.

This chain links TRBV2 with TRBJ2-1; 10 bases fit TRBD1. Germline CDR1 and CDR2: SNHLY and FYNNEI. The CDR3 length is 14 residues. V shed 8 bases, J shed 2 bases, and the junction held 3 bases outside the gene matches. CDR3 bases: TGTGCCAGCCCAGGACAGGGGGCCTACAATGAGCAGTTCTTC. Translation gives CASPGQGAYNEQFF.